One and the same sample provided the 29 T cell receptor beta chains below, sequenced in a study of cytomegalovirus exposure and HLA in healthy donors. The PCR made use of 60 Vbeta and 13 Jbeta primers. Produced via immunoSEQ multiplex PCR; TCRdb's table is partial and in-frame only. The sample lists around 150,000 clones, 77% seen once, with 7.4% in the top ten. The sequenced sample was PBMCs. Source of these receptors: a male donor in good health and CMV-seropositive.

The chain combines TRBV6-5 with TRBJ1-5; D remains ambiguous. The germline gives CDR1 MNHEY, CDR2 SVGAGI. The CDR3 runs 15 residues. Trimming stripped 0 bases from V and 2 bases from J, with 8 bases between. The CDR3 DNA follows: TGTGCCAGCAGTTACTCGAGGGTCGGCAATCAGCCCCAGCATTTT. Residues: CASSYSRVGNQPQHF.

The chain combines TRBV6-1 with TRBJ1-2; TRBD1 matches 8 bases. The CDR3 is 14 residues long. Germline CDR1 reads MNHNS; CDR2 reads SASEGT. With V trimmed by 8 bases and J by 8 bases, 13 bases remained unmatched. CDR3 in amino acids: CASCLVGQGTGYTF. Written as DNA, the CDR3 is TGTGCCAGCTGTCTTGTAGGACAGGGTACAGGCTACACCTTC.

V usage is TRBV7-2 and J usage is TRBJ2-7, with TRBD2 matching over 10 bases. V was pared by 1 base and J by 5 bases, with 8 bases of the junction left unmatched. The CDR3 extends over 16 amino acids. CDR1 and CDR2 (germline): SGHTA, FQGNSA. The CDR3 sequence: CASSLVTAGGPHEQYF. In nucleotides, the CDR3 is TGTGCCAGCAGCTTAGTCACAGCGGGGGGGCCCCACGAGCAGTACTTC.

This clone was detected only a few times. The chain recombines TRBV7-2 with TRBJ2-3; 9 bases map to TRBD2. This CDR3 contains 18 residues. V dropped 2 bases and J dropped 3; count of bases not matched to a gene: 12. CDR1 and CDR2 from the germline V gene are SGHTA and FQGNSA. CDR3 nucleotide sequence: TGTGCCAGCAGCTTAACTTATGGCGGGGGGGCGTCGACAGATACGCAGTATTTT. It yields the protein CASSLTYGGGASTDTQYF.

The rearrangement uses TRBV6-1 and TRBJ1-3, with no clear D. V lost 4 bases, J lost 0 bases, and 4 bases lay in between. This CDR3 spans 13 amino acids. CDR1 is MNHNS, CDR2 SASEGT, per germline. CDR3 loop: CASSAYSGNTIYF. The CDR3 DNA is TGTGCCAGCAGTGCTTACTCTGGAAACACCATATATTTT.

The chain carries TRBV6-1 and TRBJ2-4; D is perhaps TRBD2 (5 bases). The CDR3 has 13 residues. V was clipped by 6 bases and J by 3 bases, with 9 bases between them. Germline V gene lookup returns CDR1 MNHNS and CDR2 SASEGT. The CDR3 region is CASREVGKNIQYF. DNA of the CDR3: TGTGCCAGCAGGGAGGTTGGCAAAAACATTCAGTACTTC.

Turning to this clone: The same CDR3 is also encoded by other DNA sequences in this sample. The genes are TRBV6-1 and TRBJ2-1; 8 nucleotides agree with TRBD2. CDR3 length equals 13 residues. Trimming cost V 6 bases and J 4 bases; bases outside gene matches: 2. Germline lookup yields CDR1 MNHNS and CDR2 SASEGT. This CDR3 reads CASRGGGYNEQFF. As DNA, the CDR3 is TGTGCCAGCAGAGGCGGGGGGTACAATGAGCAGTTCTTC.

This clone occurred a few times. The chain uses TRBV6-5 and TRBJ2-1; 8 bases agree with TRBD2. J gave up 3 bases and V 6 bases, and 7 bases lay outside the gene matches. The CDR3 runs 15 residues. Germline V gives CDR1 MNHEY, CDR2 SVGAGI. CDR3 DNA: TGTGCCAGCAGCCCCGTTAGCGGGGTCTACAATGAGCAGTTCTTC. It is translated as CASSPVSGVYNEQFF.

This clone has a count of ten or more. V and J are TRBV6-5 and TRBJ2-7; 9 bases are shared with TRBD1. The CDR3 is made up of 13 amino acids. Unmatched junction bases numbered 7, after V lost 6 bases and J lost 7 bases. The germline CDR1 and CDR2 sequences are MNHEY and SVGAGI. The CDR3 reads CASRNRQGGEQYF. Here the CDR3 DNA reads TGTGCCAGCAGAAACCGACAGGGGGGGGAGCAGTACTTC.

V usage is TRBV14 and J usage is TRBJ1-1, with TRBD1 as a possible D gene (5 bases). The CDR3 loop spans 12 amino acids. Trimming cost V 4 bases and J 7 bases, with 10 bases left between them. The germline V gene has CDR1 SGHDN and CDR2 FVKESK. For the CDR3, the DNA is TGTGCCAGCAGCCCTTTGGGGCTTGAAGCTTTCTTT. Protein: CASSPLGLEAFF.

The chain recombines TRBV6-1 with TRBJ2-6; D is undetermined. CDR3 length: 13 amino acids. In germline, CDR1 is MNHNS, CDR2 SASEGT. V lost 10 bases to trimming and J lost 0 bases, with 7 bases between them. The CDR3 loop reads CATSLSGANVLTF. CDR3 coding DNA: TGTGCCACCTCCCTCTCTGGGGCCAACGTCCTGACTTTC.

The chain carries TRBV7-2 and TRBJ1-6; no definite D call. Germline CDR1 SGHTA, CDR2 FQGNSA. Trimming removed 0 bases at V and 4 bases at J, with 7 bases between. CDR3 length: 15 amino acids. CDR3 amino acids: CASSLAPTYNSPLHF. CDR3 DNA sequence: TGTGCCAGCAGCTTAGCCCCGACATATAATTCACCCCTCCACTTT.

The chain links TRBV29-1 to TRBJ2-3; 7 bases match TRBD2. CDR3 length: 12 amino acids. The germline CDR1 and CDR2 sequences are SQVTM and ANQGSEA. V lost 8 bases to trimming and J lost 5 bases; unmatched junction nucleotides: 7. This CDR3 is CSLNSGGDTQYF. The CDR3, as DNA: TGCAGCCTCAACTCGGGGGGAGATACGCAGTATTTT.

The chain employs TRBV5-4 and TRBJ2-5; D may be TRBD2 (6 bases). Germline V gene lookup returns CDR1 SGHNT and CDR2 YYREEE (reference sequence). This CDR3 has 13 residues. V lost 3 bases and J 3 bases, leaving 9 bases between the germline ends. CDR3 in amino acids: CASSYPGEETQYF. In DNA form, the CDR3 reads TGTGCCAGCAGCTACCCGGGAGAAGAGACCCAGTACTTC.

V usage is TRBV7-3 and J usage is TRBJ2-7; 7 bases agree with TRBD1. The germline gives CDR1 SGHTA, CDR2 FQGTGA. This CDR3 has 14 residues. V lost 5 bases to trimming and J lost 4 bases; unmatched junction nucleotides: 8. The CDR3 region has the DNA TGTGCCAGCAGCCCCGGGACAGAACCTTACGAGCAGTACTTC. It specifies CASSPGTEPYEQYF.

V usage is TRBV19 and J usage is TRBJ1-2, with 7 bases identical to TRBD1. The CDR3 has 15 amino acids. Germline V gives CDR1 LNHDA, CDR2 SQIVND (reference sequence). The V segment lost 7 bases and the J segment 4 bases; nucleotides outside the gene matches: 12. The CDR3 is CASIPTGTAPYGYTF. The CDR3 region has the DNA TGTGCCAGTATCCCGACAGGGACCGCTCCCTATGGCTACACCTTC.

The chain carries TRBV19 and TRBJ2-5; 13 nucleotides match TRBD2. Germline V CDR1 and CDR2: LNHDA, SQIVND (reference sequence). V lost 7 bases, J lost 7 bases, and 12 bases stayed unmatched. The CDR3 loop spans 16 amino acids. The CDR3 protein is CASMGLAGSARGTQYF. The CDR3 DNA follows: TGTGCCAGTATGGGACTAGCGGGGTCGGCTCGCGGGACCCAGTACTTC. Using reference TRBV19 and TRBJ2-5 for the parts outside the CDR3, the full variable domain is DGGITQSPKYLFRKEGQNVTLSCEQNLNHDAMYWYRQDPGQGLRLIYYSQIVNDFQKGDIAEGYSVSREKKESFPLTVTSAQKNPTAFYLCASMGLAGSARGTQYFGPGTRLLVL.

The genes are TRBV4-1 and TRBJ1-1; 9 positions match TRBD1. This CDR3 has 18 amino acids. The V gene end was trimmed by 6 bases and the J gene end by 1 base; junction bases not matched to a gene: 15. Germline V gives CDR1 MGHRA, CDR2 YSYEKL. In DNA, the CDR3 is TGCGCCAGCAGACAACTATACCGCCGGGGACAGGGGAACACTGAAGCTTTCTTT. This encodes CASRQLYRRGQGNTEAFF.

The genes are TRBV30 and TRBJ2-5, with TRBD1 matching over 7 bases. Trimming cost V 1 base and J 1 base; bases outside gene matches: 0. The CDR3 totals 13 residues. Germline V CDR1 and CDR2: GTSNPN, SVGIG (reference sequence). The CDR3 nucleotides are TGTGCCTGGAGTGGGACAGGCCAAGAGACCCAGTACTTC. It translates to CAWSGTGQETQYF.

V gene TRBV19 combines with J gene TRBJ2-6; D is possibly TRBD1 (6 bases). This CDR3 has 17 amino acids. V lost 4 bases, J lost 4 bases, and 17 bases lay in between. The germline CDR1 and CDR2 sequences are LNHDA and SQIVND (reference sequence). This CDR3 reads CASSTRAVQGGANVLTF. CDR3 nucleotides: TGTGCCAGTAGTACTCGGGCGGTCCAGGGGGGGGCCAACGTCCTGACTTTC.

The CDR3 region has the DNA TGTGCCAGCAGCTTGCTAGGGGCAGGGGTCGGAAACACCATATATTTT. Its translation is CASSLLGAGVGNTIYF. This chain uses TRBV7-2 with TRBJ1-3; possible D gene TRBD1, 6 bases. The CDR3 has 16 residues. V was shortened by 3 bases and J by 4 bases, with 16 bases between the two germline ends. Germline V gives CDR1 SGHTA, CDR2 FQGNSA.

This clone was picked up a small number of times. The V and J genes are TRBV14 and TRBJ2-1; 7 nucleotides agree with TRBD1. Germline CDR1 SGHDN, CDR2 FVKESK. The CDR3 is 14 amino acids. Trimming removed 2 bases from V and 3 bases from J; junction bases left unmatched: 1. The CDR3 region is CASSQNRGYNEQFF. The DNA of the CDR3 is TGTGCCAGCAGCCAAAACAGGGGCTACAATGAGCAGTTCTTC.

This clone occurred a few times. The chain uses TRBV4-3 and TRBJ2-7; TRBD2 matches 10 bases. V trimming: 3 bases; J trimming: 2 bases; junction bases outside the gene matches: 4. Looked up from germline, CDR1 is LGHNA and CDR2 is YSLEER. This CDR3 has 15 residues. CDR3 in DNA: TGCGCCAGCAGCCATGGGACTAGCGTGGCCTACGAGCAGTACTTC. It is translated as CASSHGTSVAYEQYF.

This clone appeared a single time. The CDR3: CASSFGTGGGYTF. The CDR3 nucleotides are TGTGCCAGTTCGTTCGGGACAGGGGGGGGCTACACCTTC. This chain uses TRBV7-2 with TRBJ1-2; 11 nucleotides line up with TRBD1. Germline loops: CDR1 SGHTA, CDR2 FQGNSA. The CDR3 is 13 residues long. The trim removed 9 bases at V and 8 bases at J, leaving 8 bases unmatched.

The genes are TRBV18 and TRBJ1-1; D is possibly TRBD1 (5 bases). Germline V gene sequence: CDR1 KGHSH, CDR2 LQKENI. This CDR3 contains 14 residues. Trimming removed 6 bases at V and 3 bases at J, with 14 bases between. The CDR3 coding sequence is TGTGCCAGCTCGCCGCCAACAGGTCACACTGAAGCTTTCTTT. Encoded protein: CASSPPTGHTEAFF.

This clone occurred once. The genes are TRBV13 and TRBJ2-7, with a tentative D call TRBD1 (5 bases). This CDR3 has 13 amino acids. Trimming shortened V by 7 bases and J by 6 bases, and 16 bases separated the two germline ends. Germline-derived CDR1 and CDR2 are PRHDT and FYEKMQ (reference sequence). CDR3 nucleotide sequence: TGTGCCAGCACCCGGAGTGGGGCTAGCGAGCAGTACTTC. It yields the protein CASTRSGASEQYF. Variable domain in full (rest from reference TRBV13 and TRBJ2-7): AAGVIQSPRHLIKEKRETATLKCYPIPRHDTVYWYQQGPGQDPQFLISFYEKMQSDKGSIPDRFSAQQFSDYHSELNMSSLELGDSALYFCASTRSGASEQYFGPGTRLTVT.

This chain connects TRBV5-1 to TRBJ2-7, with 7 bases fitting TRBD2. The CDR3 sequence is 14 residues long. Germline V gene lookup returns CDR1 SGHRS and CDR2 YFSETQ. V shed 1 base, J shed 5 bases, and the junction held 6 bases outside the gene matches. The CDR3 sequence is CASSLRFGGNEQYF. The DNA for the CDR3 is TGCGCCAGCAGCTTGAGGTTCGGGGGGAACGAGCAGTACTTC.

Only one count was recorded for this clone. This CDR3 reads CASSNLFLAGAYNEQFF. CDR3 bases: TGTGCCAGCAGCAACCTCTTCCTAGCGGGGGCCTACAATGAGCAGTTCTTC. The rearrangement uses TRBV21-1 and TRBJ2-1; TRBD2 is the table's D call, not checked against the DNA. TRBV21-1 is recorded as a pseudogene. The CDR3 totals 17 residues.

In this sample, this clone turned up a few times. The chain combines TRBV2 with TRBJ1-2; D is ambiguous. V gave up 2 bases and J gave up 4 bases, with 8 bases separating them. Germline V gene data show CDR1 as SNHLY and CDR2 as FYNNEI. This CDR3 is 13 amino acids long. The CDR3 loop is CASSESLSYGYTF. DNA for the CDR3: TGTGCCAGCAGTGAATCCCTTTCCTATGGCTACACCTTC. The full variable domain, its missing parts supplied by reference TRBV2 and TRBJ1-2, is EPEVTQTPSHQVTQMGQEVILRCVPISNHLYFYWYRQILGQKVEFLVSFYNNEISEKSEIFDDQFSVERPDGSNFTLKIRSTKLEDSAMYFCASSESLSYGYTFGSGTRLTVV.